The 26 T cell receptor beta chains reported below all come from one sample, sequenced in a study of T cell repertoires in cytomegalovirus infection. Each CDR3 protein gets one entry after TCRdb re-called the reads with MiXCR. Among fewer than 70,000 distinct CDR3 sequences listed, about 29% were seen once. Antigens of these TCRs are unknown. This specimen was CD8+ T cells from cultured PBMCs, taken from culture after CMV antigen stimulation. The source is a human donor in good health (CMV status not recorded). Some clones in this sample may be carry-over from other donors' samples.

V and J are TRBV7-6 and TRBJ2-7; 10 nucleotides agree with TRBD2. Germline V CDR1 and CDR2: SGHVS, FNYEAQ. Trimming at V came to 1 base and at J to 2 bases, leaving 2 bases not matched to a gene. This CDR3 region has 15 residues. CDR3 amino acids: CASSLGTSGPYEQYF. Written as DNA, the CDR3 is TGTGCCAGCAGCTTAGGGACTAGCGGTCCCTACGAGCAGTACTTC.

This clonotype came up many times. The chain joins TRBV7-2 to TRBJ1-5; 11 bases map to TRBD1. This CDR3 is 14 amino acids long. The germline gives CDR1 SGHTA, CDR2 FQGNSA. The V gene end was trimmed by 4 bases and the J gene end by 6 bases; junction bases not matched to a gene: 2. As DNA, the CDR3 is TGTGCCAGCAGCTCGGGACAGGGGGGTCAGCCCCAGCATTTT. Its protein product is CASSSGQGGQPQHF. Complete variable domain (other parts from reference TRBV7-2 and TRBJ1-5): GAGVSQSPSNKVTEKGKDVELRCDPISGHTALYWYRQSLGQGLEFLIYFQGNSAPDKSGLPSDRFSAERTGGSVSTLTIQRTQQEDSAVYLCASSSGQGGQPQHFGDGTRLSIL.

The chain has TRBV7-2 and TRBJ2-2, with 12 bases that match TRBD1. Losses at the gene ends were 8 bases for V and 6 bases for J; bases not matched to a gene: 4. Per the germline V gene, CDR1 is SGHTA and CDR2 is FQGNSA. The CDR3 spans 14 residues. The CDR3 DNA reads as TGTGCCAGCGGGACAGGGGGCTTCTCCGGGGAGCTGTTTTTT. Residues: CASGTGGFSGELFF.

This clonotype was observed a handful of times. V gene TRBV7-9 combines with J gene TRBJ2-7; 8 bases align to TRBD2. The CDR3 is 14 amino acids. V lost 1 base, J lost 10 bases, and 9 bases stayed unmatched. The germline V gene has CDR1 SEHNR and CDR2 FQNEAQ (reference sequence). The CDR3 is CASSLVEGSGSQYF. The CDR3 region has the DNA TGTGCCAGCAGCTTAGTAGAAGGGAGCGGGAGTCAGTACTTC.

The chain has TRBV11-1 and TRBJ2-5; no firm D call. V was clipped by 3 bases and J by 5 bases, with 19 bases between them. The germline V gene encodes CDR1 SGHAT and CDR2 FQDESV (reference sequence). This CDR3 comprises 16 residues. The DNA of the CDR3 is TGTGCCAGCAGCTTGGGCGTATCGCCAGCTTCGGAGACCCAGTACTTC. Encoded protein: CASSLGVSPASETQYF.

A few counts support this clonotype. CDR3 residues: CASSPGVAGGRAGIYEQYF. Here the CDR3 DNA reads TGTGCCAGCAGCCCTGGAGTAGCGGGAGGTCGCGCGGGGATATACGAGCAGTACTTC. This rearrangement joins TRBV9 to TRBJ2-7; the match to TRBD2 covers 10 bases. This CDR3 is built from 19 residues. Germline CDR1 reads SGDLS; CDR2 reads YYNGEE. The V and J ends lost 4 bases and 4 bases, in that order; junction bases with no gene match: 20.

The chain carries TRBV9 and TRBJ2-1; D not certain. V was pared by 3 bases and J by 3 bases, with 10 bases between. Germline V gene data show CDR1 as SGDLS and CDR2 as YYNGEE. This CDR3 has 14 residues. The CDR3: CASSGKGFYNEQFF. The CDR3 DNA follows: TGTGCCAGCAGCGGTAAAGGTTTCTACAATGAGCAGTTCTTC.

The chain combines TRBV27 with TRBJ2-5; D might be TRBD1 or TRBD2, each matching 7 bases. Germline V gene lookup returns CDR1 MNHEY and CDR2 SMNVEV (reference sequence). Trimming shortened V by 3 bases and J by 5 bases, and 19 bases separated the two germline ends. The length of the CDR3 is 16 residues. CDR3 in DNA: TGTGCCAGCAGTTTTTCCGCCTCAGGGGGGGCGGAGACCCAGTACTTC. Protein: CASSFSASGGAETQYF.

The chain joins TRBV10-3 to TRBJ2-5, with 7 bases fitting TRBD1. J gave up 2 bases and V 6 bases, and 3 bases lay outside the gene matches. Germline loops: CDR1 ENHRY, CDR2 SYGVKD. The CDR3 consists of 13 residues. Here the CDR3 DNA reads TGTGCCATCAGCGAGACAGGGCAAGAGACCCAGTACTTC. Protein sequence: CAISETGQETQYF.

This clonotype was seen ten or more times. The chain has TRBV7-3 and TRBJ2-7, with 8 bases fitting TRBD1. Per germline, CDR1 SGHTA and CDR2 FQGTGA. Losses at the gene ends were 5 bases for V and 2 bases for J; bases not matched to a gene: 2. The CDR3 contains 13 residues. CDR3 amino acids: CASSRGQAYEQYF. CDR3 nucleotides: TGTGCCAGCAGCCGGGGACAGGCCTACGAGCAGTACTTC.

The chain joins TRBV12-3 or TRBV12-4 to TRBJ2-1, with D uncertain. Trimming removed 5 bases at V and 9 bases at J, with 8 bases between. The CDR3 sequence is 11 residues long. CDR3 coding DNA: TGTGCCAGCAGTCCCTTGTTTGAGCAGTTCTTC. Translation gives CASSPLFEQFF.

The chain has TRBV30 and TRBJ2-7, with unresolved D. The V end lost 0 bases, the J end lost 0 bases, and 15 bases lay between the germline ends. The germline V gene has CDR1 GTSNPN and CDR2 SVGIG (reference sequence). CDR3 length: 16 residues. CDR3 protein: CAWSVPGSYSSYEQYF. DNA for the CDR3: TGTGCCTGGAGTGTACCCGGAAGCTATAGCTCCTACGAGCAGTACTTC. The whole variable domain, remainder taken from reference TRBV30 and TRBJ2-7, is SQTIHQWPATLVQPVGSPLSLECTVEGTSNPNLYWYRQAAGRGLQLLFYSVGIGQISSEVPQNLSASRPQDRQFILSSKKLLLSDSGFYLCAWSVPGSYSSYEQYFGPGTRLTVT.

This clonotype was picked up many times. The genes are TRBV7-2 and TRBJ1-5; unclear D gene. V was cut by 5 bases and J by 4 bases, with 12 bases left in between. This CDR3 comprises 14 residues. CDR1 and CDR2 (germline): SGHTA, FQGNSA. CDR3 bases: TGTGCCAGCAGCCCACTGGGCTTGAATCAGCCCCAGCATTTT. Translated: CASSPLGLNQPQHF.

This clonotype has more than one count but fewer than ten. CDR3 loop: CSVLLLDGNTEAFF. Written as DNA, the CDR3 is TGCAGCGTTCTCCTTTTAGACGGGAACACTGAAGCTTTCTTT. This chain links TRBV29-1 with TRBJ1-1, with D hard to call. This CDR3 spans 14 amino acids. The germline V gene has CDR1 SQVTM and CDR2 ANQGSEA. V shed 5 bases and J shed 1 base, with 14 bases lying between them.

The genes are TRBV29-1 and TRBJ2-3; D ambiguous. Germline CDR1 and CDR2: SQVTM and ANQGSEA. V gave up 0 bases and J gave up 6 bases, with 10 bases separating them. The CDR3 is 13 amino acids. In DNA, the CDR3 is TGCAGCGTTGAAGAGGCACTACCTGATACGCAGTATTTT. Its protein product is CSVEEALPDTQYF.

CDR3 coding DNA: TGCAGTGCGGAGGGGGGAGGGAGCACTGAAGCTTTCTTT. This gives the protein CSAEGGGSTEAFF. The genes are TRBV20-1 and TRBJ1-1, with TRBD1 as a possible D gene (6 bases). Per germline, CDR1 DFQATT and CDR2 SNEGSKA (reference sequence). The CDR3 runs to 13 residues. V dropped 6 bases and J dropped 4 bases, with 15 bases sitting between them.

This clonotype was seen more than once but under ten times. This chain joins TRBV10-3 and TRBJ2-7; either TRBD1 or TRBD2 may fit D (5 bases each). This CDR3 region has 14 residues. Trimming removed 0 bases at V and 5 bases at J, with 11 bases between. CDR1 is ENHRY and CDR2 is SYGVKD in the germline V gene. The CDR3 DNA reads TGTGCCATCAGTGAGTCTGGGGACGCCCACGAGCAGTACTTC. This gives the protein CAISESGDAHEQYF.

This clonotype was picked up many times. The chain couples TRBV27 to TRBJ1-2; 8 nucleotides match TRBD1. This CDR3 spans 14 amino acids. In germline, CDR1 is MNHEY, CDR2 SMNVEV (reference sequence). The trim removed 0 bases at V and 8 bases at J, leaving 5 bases unmatched. As DNA, the CDR3 is TGTGCCAGCAGTTTATCGACAGGGGAGAACGGCTACACCTTC. Translated, it gives CASSLSTGENGYTF.

This sequence joins TRBV3-1 and TRBJ2-7, with TRBD1 matching over 7 bases. V dropped 0 bases and J dropped 4; count of bases not matched to a gene: 9. The CDR3 totals 16 residues. CDR1 and CDR2 from the germline V gene are LGHDT and YNNKEL (reference sequence). CDR3 DNA sequence: TGTGCCAGCAGCCAAGATAGGGGGCGCACGACATACGAGCAGTACTTC. This encodes CASSQDRGRTTYEQYF.

This clonotype was picked up a small number of times. J is TRBJ2-3 and V is TRBV9; 8 positions agree with TRBD2. V lost 7 bases to trimming and J lost 6 bases; unmatched junction nucleotides: 10. The CDR3 is made up of 14 amino acids. Per germline, CDR1 SGDLS and CDR2 YYNGEE. The CDR3 region is CASSSSGGLDTQYF. DNA of the CDR3: TGTGCCAGCTCCTCCAGCGGGGGTTTGGATACGCAGTATTTT. Together with reference TRBV9 and TRBJ2-3, the CDR3 gives the full variable domain: DSGVTQTPKHLITATGQRVTLRCSPRSGDLSVYWYQQSLDQGLQFLIQYYNGEERAKGNILERFSAQQFPDLHSELNLSSLELGDSALYFCASSSSGGLDTQYFGPGTRLTVL.

The chain uses TRBV4-1 and TRBJ2-2, with D possibly matching TRBD1 (6 bases). Deletions cut 4 bases from V and 6 bases from J, with 15 bases between. In germline, CDR1 is MGHRA, CDR2 YSYEKL. The CDR3 runs 15 residues. The CDR3 protein is CASSPFRDNSGELFF. The CDR3 coding sequence is TGCGCCAGCAGCCCATTCCGGGACAACTCCGGGGAGCTGTTTTTT.

The CDR3 DNA reads TGTGCCTGGAGTGAGGGACAACTGTTTTTT. The encoded protein is CAWSEGQLFF. The V gene is TRBV30, the J gene TRBJ1-4, with D maybe TRBD1 (5 bases). This CDR3 has 10 residues. The germline V and J ends were trimmed by 1 base and 12 bases, with 6 bases remaining between them. Germline CDR1 GTSNPN, CDR2 SVGIG (reference sequence).

This rearrangement joins TRBV27 to TRBJ2-2; D unresolved. Germline loops: CDR1 MNHEY, CDR2 SMNVEV (reference sequence). Between the trimmed V and J ends, which lost 0 bases and 5 bases, there was a span of 4 bases. This CDR3 is 13 amino acids long. The CDR3 protein is CASSLSTTGELFF. The CDR3 coding sequence is TGTGCCAGCAGTTTATCCACGACCGGGGAGCTGTTTTTT.

The genes are TRBV7-9 and TRBJ1-3, with 8 bases identical to TRBD1. Germline CDR1 and CDR2: SEHNR and FQNEAQ (reference sequence). The length of the CDR3 is 16 residues. Unmatched junction bases numbered 6, after V lost 3 bases and J lost 2 bases. CDR3 bases: TGTGCCAGCAGCTTTGTGACAGGGGAGACTGGAAACACCATATATTTT. This encodes CASSFVTGETGNTIYF.

This clonotype appeared many times. V gene TRBV13 combines with J gene TRBJ2-1; 8 nucleotides line up with TRBD1. V shed 7 bases, J shed 2 bases, and the junction held 7 bases outside the gene matches. From germline, CDR1 is PRHDT and CDR2 FYEKMQ (reference sequence). The CDR3 runs to 15 residues. CDR3 coding DNA: TGTGCCAGCACCTTGGGACAGGCAACCTACAATGAGCAGTTCTTC. It encodes CASTLGQATYNEQFF.

This chain connects TRBV9 to TRBJ2-3; unclear D gene. This CDR3 contains 13 residues. V lost 0 bases, J lost 4 bases, and 6 bases lay in between. Germline CDR1 is SGDLS and CDR2 is YYNGEE. CDR3 sequence: CASSVDLADTQYF. The DNA of the CDR3 is TGTGCCAGCAGCGTAGATCTAGCAGATACGCAGTATTTT.